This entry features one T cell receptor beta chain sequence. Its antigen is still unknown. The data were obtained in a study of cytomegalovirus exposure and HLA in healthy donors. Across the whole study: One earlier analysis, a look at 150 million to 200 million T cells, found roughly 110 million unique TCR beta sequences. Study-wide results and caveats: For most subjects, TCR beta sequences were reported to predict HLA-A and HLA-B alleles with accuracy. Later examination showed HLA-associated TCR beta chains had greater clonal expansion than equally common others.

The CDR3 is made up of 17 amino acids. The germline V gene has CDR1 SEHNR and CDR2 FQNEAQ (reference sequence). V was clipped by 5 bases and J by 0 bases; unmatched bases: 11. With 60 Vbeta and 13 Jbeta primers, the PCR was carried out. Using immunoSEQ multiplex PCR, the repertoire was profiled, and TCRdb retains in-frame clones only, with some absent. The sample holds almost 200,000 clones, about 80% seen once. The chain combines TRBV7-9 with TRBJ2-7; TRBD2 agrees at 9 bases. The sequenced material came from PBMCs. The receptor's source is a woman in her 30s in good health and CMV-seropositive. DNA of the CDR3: TGTGCCAGCAGCCCCGGCAGCGGGGGGTGGAGCTCCTACGAGCAGTACTTC. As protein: CASSPGSGGWSSYEQYF.